This T cell receptor (beta chain) appears in the sequencing data of a study of blood T cell repertoires in COVID-19 (TCRdb year 2020). With respect to the entire study: Samples from collaborators originated in the United States, Italy and Spain and spanned both the acute and convalescent phases of COVID-19. Samples were obtained from the ongoing ImmuneRACE study (first 160 participants) and from over 1,000 subjects provided by 6 global collaborators. A de-identified subject ID, COVID-19 status, age in years and sex were almost always included in the sample metadata. The dataset comprised deeply sampled blood TCRbeta repertoires from subjects exposed to, actively infected with, or recovered from COVID-19. A freely available public database, intended as a resource for researchers studying the immune response to SARS-CoV-2, is where the repertoires were released. The material from the prospective study consisted of cDNA or gDNA derived from T cells, B-cell-depleted T cells, or PBMCs. Where HLA class I and class II types were available, the types were taken from metadata supplied by the sample provider, not from assay-based typing.

The CDR3 numbers 15 residues from cysteine through phenylalanine. The sequence is cut down to CDR3 DNA, 45 bases in frame from base 1. The germline V gene sets CDR1 to MNHEY and CDR2 to SVGAGI. V was cut back by 6 bases and J by 5 bases, leaving a gap of 19 bases between them. The study at large found these results: The quantity of clinical and demographic metadata differed by source and by participant and was supplied without curation.

This clone was found once. Its antigen is not yet known. Base qualities were left out, and no much larger clone turns up one base away. The immunoSEQ Assay, a bias-controlled multiplex PCR, was used to amplify TCRbeta CDR3 regions from genomic DNA. As for the original processing: Within the assay, amplification of reference gene primers was used to estimate how many nucleated cells each sample contained. To quantify the absolute abundance of each unique TCRbeta CDR3 rearrangement, sequence reads were collapsed and filtered. Productive Simpson clonality was computed per sample as the square root of Simpson's diversity index over productive rearrangements. TCRdb's version of the immuneACCESS table is confined to in-frame rearrangements and falls short of the full clone set. An unresolved V gene accounts for under half of the shortfall where checked; the remainder is of unknown origin. Clonal size and the V and J genes are those of that table, whereas D and trimming came from the DNA. The sample table records hundreds of thousands of clones; 83% of these occur just once. Roughly 1.3% of the sample goes to the ten largest clones.

At one collaborating source in Seattle, patients were enrolled during active infection and were followed longitudinally through the course of disease. Each collaborating institution followed its own protocols to collect whole blood in K2EDTA tubes. For TCRbeta analysis, collaborators shipped samples in one of three forms: frozen whole blood, isolated PBMCs, or DNA extracted from either of those sample types. The sequence was obtained from a woman aged 25 to 39 with COVID-19, enrolled during active disease. The sample taken for sequencing was peripheral blood. The receptor chain draws on TRBV6-5 and TRBJ2-5; TRBD1 is possibly the D segment (5 matching bases). The CDR3 corresponds to CASSPPGRGRETQYF. The DNA sequence is given as TGTGCCAGCAGCCCCCCAGGGCGCGGCCGGGAGACCCAGTACTTC.